Detailed here is one T cell receptor (beta chain). Its antigen is currently unknown. The CDR3 contains 16 residues. Germline CDR1 SGHVS, CDR2 FQNEAQ. The V segment lost 2 bases and the J segment 0 bases; nucleotides outside the gene matches: 7. TCRB transcripts that were expressed got sequenced, as all of the isolated RNA had been reverse transcribed. Libraries were prepared by immunoSEQ multiplex PCR; TCRdb keeps only in-frame clonotypes and omits some of them. Found here are around 350,000 clones, over 9.5% of them singletons; the top ten hold around 0.015%. These data originate in a study of beta chain features in type 1 diabetes. General study points: There was no resolution here of whether HLA type influences TCRB rearrangement. Type 1 diabetes patients had fewer VDJ junction insertions and more deletions. Shorter TCRB CDR3s, moderately but significantly so, marked every one of the four CD4+ subsets in Type 1 diabetes patients.

Markers CD45RO/CCR7/CD25/CD127/CD95/CD27 served to sort CD4+ naive, central memory, regulatory and stem cell-like memory cells. J is TRBJ2-7 and V is TRBV7-8; 7 bases are a match to TRBD2. Sequenced material: naive CD4+ T cells from blood. This TCR was recovered from a man younger than 30 in good health. The CDR3 sequence: CASSLSGRGTSYEQYF. In DNA form, the CDR3 reads TGTGCCAGCAGCTTATCAGGGCGGGGGACCTCCTACGAGCAGTACTTC.